The sequence of this TCR beta chain was determined in a study of T cells in Graves' hyperthyroidism and ophthalmopathy. Germline-derived CDR1 and CDR2 are MNHEY and SVGEGT. This CDR3 contains 15 residues. TCR beta CDR3 regions were amplified from RNA. RT-PCR in the first round (using the HTBI primer set) targeted the TCR CDR3. Each CDR3 protein gets one entry after TCRdb re-called the multiplex PCR reads with MiXCR. Among about 480,000 distinct CDR3 sequences listed, around 15% were seen once. Remarks on this clonotype: This may arise from a read error, as a much more abundant clone is one base away.

The TCR was taken from a woman aged 18 to 35 with Graves' hyperthyroidism. Source material: blood. The chain employs TRBV6-2 or TRBV6-3 and TRBJ1-3; D is unresolved. As DNA, the CDR3 is TGTGCCAGCAGTTCAGATTTCTACTCTGGAAACACCACATATTTT. It translates to CASSSDFYSGNTTYF.